Each of the 7 T cell receptor beta chains below was sequenced from the same sample in a study of cytomegalovirus exposure and HLA in healthy donors. Researchers ran the PCR with 60 Vbeta and 13 Jbeta primers. Data came from immunoSEQ multiplex PCR; TCRdb stores just in-frame clones and leaves some out. The listing contains more than 140,000 clones. Sequenced material: PBMCs. Every receptor here comes from a woman younger than 35 in good health and CMV-seronegative.

V and J are TRBV9 and TRBJ2-3; possibly TRBD1 for D (6 bases). Germline V gene sequence: CDR1 SGDLS, CDR2 YYNGEE. This CDR3 spans 16 amino acids. V lost 3 bases to trimming and J lost 0 bases, with 14 bases between them. In DNA form, the CDR3 reads TGTGCCAGCAGCGGAACAGGGCGAACTAGCACAGATACGCAGTATTTT. Translation: CASSGTGRTSTDTQYF.

The chain is built from TRBV30 and TRBJ2-2; D is perhaps TRBD1 (6 bases). Trimming pared 3 bases from V and 4 bases from J, leaving 9 bases between. This CDR3 region has 13 residues. The germline V gene encodes CDR1 GTSNPN and CDR2 SVGIG (reference sequence). The CDR3 sequence is CAWRLQGTGELFF. In DNA form, the CDR3 reads TGTGCCTGGAGGCTACAGGGCACCGGGGAGCTGTTTTTT.

The chain joins TRBV11-2 to TRBJ2-5; TRBD1 aligns across 9 bases. The V and J ends lost 7 bases and 1 base, in that order; junction bases with no gene match: 4. The CDR3 spans 14 residues. Germline CDR1 is SGHAT and CDR2 is FQNNGV. The CDR3 DNA reads TGTGCCAGCACCAACAGGGGGCTCCAAGAGACCCAGTACTTC. Translating it yields CASTNRGLQETQYF.

CDR3 region: CASGMVGGGRTDTQYF. The CDR3 bases are TGCGCCAGCGGCATGGTGGGAGGCGGGAGGACAGATACGCAGTATTTT. The chain recombines TRBV4-1 with TRBJ2-3; TRBD2 agrees at 8 bases. Germline assignment: CDR1 MGHRA and CDR2 YSYEKL. This CDR3 spans 16 amino acids. The J segment lost 3 bases and the V segment lost 8 bases, leaving 13 bases of the junction unmatched.

The chain employs TRBV6-5 and TRBJ1-2, with 7 bases that match TRBD1. The CDR3 totals 15 residues. Per the germline V gene, CDR1 is MNHEY and CDR2 is SVGAGI. After removal of 5 bases from V and 1 base from J, the junction contained 7 bases not matched to a gene. CDR3 sequence: CASSTEGQVNYGYTF. CDR3 nucleotides: TGTGCCAGCAGTACGGAAGGACAGGTTAACTATGGCTACACCTTC.

The chain combines TRBV14 with TRBJ1-1; perhaps TRBD1 as D (6 bases). Germline V gene data show CDR1 as SGHDN and CDR2 as FVKESK. The CDR3 sequence is 13 residues long. Trimming shortened V by 0 bases and J by 4 bases, and 6 bases separated the two germline ends. CDR3 sequence: CASSQEQGTEAFF. In nucleotides, the CDR3 is TGTGCCAGCAGCCAAGAACAGGGCACTGAAGCTTTCTTT.

This chain uses TRBV5-8 with TRBJ2-1, with 8 bases aligning to TRBD1. The trim removed 4 bases at V and 4 bases at J, leaving 7 bases unmatched. From germline, CDR1 is SGHTS and CDR2 YDEGEE. This CDR3 region has 15 residues. The CDR3 is CASSAGTGSYNEQFF. CDR3 bases: TGTGCCAGCAGCGCCGGGACAGGTTCATACAATGAGCAGTTCTTC.